These T cell receptor beta chains were read from a single sample in a study of T cell responses to AZD1222 COVID-19 vaccine. Assay used: immunoSEQ multiplex PCR; TCRdb lists only in-frame clones, some missing. The sample has 140,000 to 150,000 clones; approximately 90% are singletons. The sample here was peripheral blood, taken on day 0 of AZD1222 vaccination. Receptor source: an adult in good health. Each CDR3 is given with its conserved first and last residue. The D gene is left open where the match is weak. Only some rows state a clone size, as once, few, many or a class for expanded clones.

J gene: TRBJ1-2; D gene: -; clone size: -; V gene: TRBV7-8; CDR3 DNA: TGTGCCAGCAGCCCAGGTGGATTTGGAGGCTACACCTTC; CDR3 protein: CASSPGGFGGYTF
J gene: TRBJ1-2; D gene: -; clone size: -; V gene: TRBV27; CDR3 DNA: TGTGCCAGCAGTTCTGGACGGAACTATGGCTACACCTTC; CDR3 protein: CASSSGRNYGYTF
J gene: TRBJ1-3; D gene: -; clone size: -; V gene: TRBV28; CDR3 DNA: TGTGCCAGCAGCTTACCGGGCCCGGGAGGAAACACCATATATTTT; CDR3 protein: CASSLPGPGGNTIYF
J gene: TRBJ1-4; D gene: -; clone size: -; V gene: TRBV5-8; CDR3 DNA: TGTGCCAGCAGCTCGGCCGGGGATTCTAATGAAAAACTGTTTTTT; CDR3 protein: CASSSAGDSNEKLFF
J gene: TRBJ1-2; D gene: -; clone size: -; V gene: TRBV19; CDR3 DNA: TGTGCCAGTAGCCCGAACGGAGGTTCCTATGGCTACACCTTC; CDR3 protein: CASSPNGGSYGYTF
J gene: TRBJ1-2; D gene: -; clone size: -; V gene: TRBV19; CDR3 DNA: TGTGCCAGTAGAGTTACAGGGCTCACTAACTATGGCTACACCTTC; CDR3 protein: CASRVTGLTNYGYTF
J gene: TRBJ2-1; D gene: -; clone size: -; V gene: TRBV11-3; CDR3 DNA: TGTGCCAGCAGCTTAGTCGGGCAGGTCTCCTACAATGAGCAGTTCTTC; CDR3 protein: CASSLVGQVSYNEQFF
J gene: TRBJ1-5; D gene: TRBD1; clone size: -; V gene: TRBV7-9; CDR3 DNA: TGTGCCAGCAGCTTAGCCACGGACAGGGTGTGGGGTCAGCCCCAGCATTTT; CDR3 protein: CASSLATDRVWGQPQHF
J gene: TRBJ1-6; D gene: -; clone size: -; V gene: TRBV5-1; CDR3 DNA: TGCGCCAGCAGCTTGGAGGGGGATTCACCCCTCCACTTT; CDR3 protein: CASSLEGDSPLHF
J gene: TRBJ1-5; D gene: -; clone size: -; V gene: TRBV20-1; CDR3 DNA: TGCAGTGCTAGTTTACGGCAGGGACCAACAAATCAGCCCCAGCATTTT; CDR3 protein: CSASLRQGPTNQPQHF
J gene: TRBJ1-3; D gene: -; clone size: -; V gene: TRBV7-2; CDR3 DNA: TGTGCCAGCAGCCCAGGGGCTGGAAACACCATATATTTT; CDR3 protein: CASSPGAGNTIYF
J gene: TRBJ1-6; D gene: TRBD1; clone size: -; V gene: TRBV4-2; CDR3 DNA: TGTGCCAGCAGCCGGGACAGGGGTTCCTATAATTCACCCCTCCACTTT; CDR3 protein: CASSRDRGSYNSPLHF
J gene: TRBJ2-7; D gene: TRBD1; clone size: -; V gene: TRBV28; CDR3 DNA: TGTGCCAGCAGACGACAGGGAGTCTACGAGCAGTACTTC; CDR3 protein: CASRRQGVYEQYF
J gene: TRBJ1-1; D gene: -; clone size: -; V gene: TRBV21-1; CDR3 DNA: TGTGCCAGCAGCACCCGGACTGAAGCTTTCTTT; CDR3 protein: CASSTRTEAFF
J gene: TRBJ2-1; D gene: -; clone size: -; V gene: TRBV3-1/TRBV3-2; CDR3 DNA: TGTGCCAGCAGCCAAGGGACAATCTACAATGAGCAGTTCTTC; CDR3 protein: CASSQGTIYNEQFF
J gene: TRBJ2-3; D gene: TRBD2; clone size: -; V gene: TRBV3-1/TRBV3-2; CDR3 DNA: TGTGCCAGCAGCCAATCGGGGGGTAATACAGATACGCAGTATTTT; CDR3 protein: CASSQSGGNTDTQYF
J gene: TRBJ1-1; D gene: -; clone size: once; V gene: TRBV6-6; CDR3 DNA: TGTGCCAGCAGTTACTCGGAGAACACTGAAGCTTTCTTT; CDR3 protein: CASSYSENTEAFF